A selection of T cell receptor beta chains follows, all from one sample in a study of human T cells and chemical hapten exposure. MiXCR was run by TCRdb on the RACE reads, yielding one entry per CDR3 protein. The repertoire holds around 360,000 distinct CDR3 sequences, just under 6.5% seen once, with about 5.6% in the top ten. The sequencing used whole blood, collected in connection with sensitization to the hapten diphenylcyclopropenone (DPC). The source of these receptors is a woman aged 18-29 years with alopecia areata. Some clones in this sample may be carry-over from other donors' samples. CDR3s include the opening cysteine and the closing phenylalanine or tryptophan. D genes are given only for firm matches. Rows may omit the clone size; those that give it use once, few, many or a size class.

j_call | v_call | clone_size | d_call | cdr3_aa | cdr3_nt
TRBJ2-3 | TRBV12-5 | few | - | CASGLKQGVDTQYF | TGTGCTAGTGGTTTGAAGCAGGGAGTAGATACGCAGTATTTT
TRBJ1-5 | TRBV6-1 | many | TRBD1 | CASSDVRDRGRRGNQPQHF | TGTGCCAGCAGTGATGTCCGGGACAGGGGGCGAAGGGGCAATCAGCCCCAGCATTTT
TRBJ1-3 | TRBV4-3 | many | - | CASSQEFSGNTIYF | TGCGCCAGCAGCCAAGAATTTAGCGGAAACACCATATATTTT
TRBJ1-5 | TRBV6-2/TRBV6-3 | - | TRBD1 | CASTTGVLSNQPQHF | TGTGCCAGTACGACAGGGGTGTTGAGCAATCAGCCCCAGCATTTT
TRBJ2-3 | TRBV7-9 | few | TRBD2 | CASSRRTSGGIEDTQYF | TGTGCCAGCAGCCGACGGACTAGCGGGGGGATTGAAGATACGCAGTATTTT
TRBJ1-6 | TRBV9 | few | - | CASSVDGDSPLHF | TGTGCCAGCAGCGTAGACGGGGATTCACCCCTCCACTTT
TRBJ2-3 | TRBV20-1 | few | TRBD2 | CSASLGGGAADTQYF | TGCAGTGCTAGTTTAGGCGGGGGGGCCGCAGATACGCAGTATTTT
TRBJ2-5 | TRBV7-2 | many | - | CASTIRAAQETQYF | TGTGCCAGCACCATTCGGGCAGCCCAAGAGACCCAGTACTTC
TRBJ1-2 | TRBV6-4 | many | - | CASSRTTTSYGYTF | TGTGCCAGCAGTAGGACAACGACCAGCTATGGCTACACCTTC
TRBJ1-5 | TRBV15 | many | TRBD1 | CATSRAPGTGGQPQHF | TGTGCCACCAGCAGAGCCCCTGGGACAGGCGGACAGCCCCAGCATTTT
TRBJ1-5 | TRBV7-2 | - | - | CASSVRQDQPQHF | TGTGCCAGCAGCGTCAGACAGGATCAGCCCCAGCATTTT
TRBJ2-5 | TRBV10-3 | few | - | CAIREDSDQETQYF | TGTGCCATCAGAGAAGACAGCGACCAAGAGACCCAGTACTTC
TRBJ1-1 | TRBV27 | few | TRBD1 | CASSVTGGVPEAFF | TGTGCCAGCAGTGTAACAGGGGGGGTACCTGAAGCTTTCTTT
TRBJ2-3 | TRBV9 | - | - | CASSVGSNADTQYF | TGTGCCAGCAGCGTAGGTAGTAACGCAGATACGCAGTATTTT
TRBJ1-1 | TRBV12-3/TRBV12-4 | many | TRBD1 | CASSRPGTGGATEAFF | TGTGCCAGCAGTCGCCCCGGGACAGGGGGCGCGACTGAAGCTTTCTTT
TRBJ2-1 | TRBV7-2 | few | TRBD1 | CASSLQPGQGSNEQFF | TGTGCCAGCAGCCTCCAGCCGGGACAGGGGTCGAATGAGCAGTTCTTC
TRBJ1-4 | TRBV6-6 | many | TRBD1 | CASSFGQADEKLFF | TGTGCCAGCAGTTTTGGACAGGCAGATGAAAAACTGTTTTTT
TRBJ2-3 | TRBV11-2 | - | TRBD1 | CASSGGGQDPDRGRADTQYF | TGTGCCAGCAGCGGAGGCGGACAGGACCCGGACAGGGGGAGGGCAGATACGCAGTATTTT
TRBJ2-1 | TRBV18 | - | TRBD1 | CASSPMFPGQGYEQFF | TGTGCCAGCTCACCAATGTTTCCGGGACAGGGGTATGAGCAGTTCTTC
TRBJ2-3 | TRBV4-2 | - | - | CASSQEWGLSTDTQYF | TGTGCCAGCAGCCAAGAGTGGGGGCTCAGCACAGATACGCAGTATTTT
TRBJ1-5 | TRBV6-2/TRBV6-3 | - | - | CASRGRGNQPQHF | TGTGCCAGCAGAGGCCGTGGTAATCAGCCCCAGCATTTT
TRBJ2-7 | TRBV20-1 | - | - | CSAHLAGTYEQYF | TGCAGTGCTCACCTAGCCGGTACCTACGAGCAGTACTTC
TRBJ1-1 | TRBV18 | few | TRBD1 | CASSTTGARLNTEAFF | TGTGCCAGCTCAACTACAGGGGCGAGGTTGAACACTGAAGCTTTCTTT
TRBJ1-3 | TRBV7-9 | few | - | CASSSTGRGSGNTIYF | TGTGCCAGCAGCTCCACCGGACGTGGCTCTGGAAACACCATATATTTT
TRBJ1-2 | TRBV5-1 | few | TRBD1 | CASSSRTGSGHNYGYTF | TGCGCCAGCAGCTCCCGGACAGGATCCGGACACAACTATGGCTACACCTTC
TRBJ2-5 | TRBV12-3/TRBV12-4 | few | TRBD1 | CASSQTGKETQYF | TGTGCCAGCAGCCAGACAGGGAAAGAGACCCAGTACTTC
TRBJ1-4 | TRBV4-3 | many | - | CASSPRQSNEKLFF | TGCGCCAGCAGCCCCCGACAGTCTAATGAAAAACTGTTTTTT
TRBJ1-5 | TRBV7-2 | many | - | CASSPNLYEPQHF | TGTGCCAGCAGCCCGAATTTATATGAGCCCCAGCATTTT
TRBJ1-6 | TRBV7-2 | few | - | CASSWSLGTYNSPLHF | TGTGCCAGCAGCTGGTCCTTGGGCACCTATAATTCACCCCTCCACTTT
TRBJ2-1 | TRBV5-1 | many | - | CASSKEGGSVDEQFF | TGCGCCAGCAGTAAGGAAGGGGGTAGTGTAGATGAGCAGTTCTTC
TRBJ2-7 | TRBV28 | many | - | CASSLVGWTLSSYEQYF | TGTGCCAGCAGTCTTGTAGGCTGGACCTTGAGCTCCTACGAGCAGTACTTC
TRBJ1-2 | TRBV18 | - | TRBD1 | CASSPNRQGSNYGYTF | TGTGCCAGCTCACCCAATCGACAGGGTTCTAACTATGGCTACACCTTC
TRBJ1-5 | TRBV6-2/TRBV6-3 | - | TRBD1 | CASSSIRDRVRDSNQPQHF | TGTGCCAGCAGTAGTATCCGGGACAGGGTCCGAGATAGCAATCAGCCCCAGCATTTT
TRBJ1-2 | TRBV7-3 | many | - | CASSTSGGSPIHTF | TGTGCCAGCAGCACGTCGGGCGGATCCCCTATCCACACCTTC
TRBJ1-4 | TRBV24-1 | few | - | CATRRKWIFNEKLFF | TGTGCCACCCGTCGGAAGTGGATCTTTAATGAAAAACTGTTTTTT
TRBJ1-3 | TRBV7-2 | few | - | CASTPTDPGNTIYF | TGTGCCAGCACCCCTACAGACCCTGGAAACACCATATATTTT
TRBJ1-2 | TRBV2 | few | - | CASSVAGVYGYTF | TGTGCCAGCAGTGTTGCAGGGGTATATGGCTACACCTTC
TRBJ2-2 | TRBV9 | many | - | CASSGSFSGELFF | TGTGCCAGTAGTGGTAGTTTTTCCGGGGAGCTGTTTTTT
TRBJ1-1 | TRBV4-1 | many | - | CASSQYGVLGAFF | TGCGCCAGCAGCCAATACGGGGTCCTAGGGGCTTTCTTT
TRBJ1-2 | TRBV5-1 | many | TRBD1 | CASSLWATGGPYGYTF | TGCGCCAGCAGCTTGTGGGCGACAGGGGGTCCCTATGGCTACACCTTC
TRBJ2-2 | TRBV5-1 | - | - | CASSPQARELFF | TGCGCCAGCAGCCCTCAGGCCCGGGAGCTGTTTTTT
TRBJ2-3 | TRBV20-1 | - | - | CSAMISDTQYF | TGCAGTGCTATGATTTCAGATACGCAGTATTTT
TRBJ2-1 | TRBV5-6 | - | - | CASSLPGHEQFF | TGTGCCAGCAGCTTGCCCGGGCATGAGCAGTTCTTC
TRBJ1-1 | TRBV29-1 | many | - | CSVPGSTEAFF | TGCAGCGTGCCGGGCAGCACTGAAGCTTTCTTT
TRBJ2-7 | TRBV11-2 | many | - | CASSLQPAPGRRAYEQYF | TGTGCCAGCAGCTTACAACCCGCGCCCGGACGGAGAGCTTACGAGCAGTACTTC
TRBJ1-4 | TRBV6-1 | few | TRBD1 | CATRTGLVKEKLFF | TGTGCCACCCGGACAGGGCTAGTCAAGGAAAAACTGTTTTTT
TRBJ1-5 | TRBV6-2/TRBV6-3 | many | TRBD1 | CASSPRTGPSNQPQHF | TGTGCCAGCAGTCCTCGGACAGGTCCTAGCAATCAGCCCCAGCATTTT
TRBJ2-5 | TRBV24-1 | few | TRBD1 | CATSDSRGGGETQYF | TGTGCCACCAGTGATTCCAGAGGGGGCGGAGAGACCCAGTACTTC
TRBJ2-1 | TRBV4-1 | many | - | CASSRPDWEFF | TGCGCCAGCAGCCGGCCAGATTGGGAGTTCTTC
TRBJ1-6 | TRBV5-1 | few | - | CASSRTGTTPSPLHF | TGCGCCAGCAGTCGGACCGGGACGACTCCCTCACCCCTCCACTTT
TRBJ1-3 | TRBV3-1 | many | - | CASSQDGGTGNTIYF | TGTGCCAGCAGCCAAGATGGAGGGACTGGAAACACCATATATTTT
TRBJ2-7 | TRBV7-7 | few | TRBD2 | CASSQRASGVKYEQYF | TGTGCTAGCAGCCAACGGGCTAGCGGGGTTAAATACGAGCAGTACTTC
TRBJ2-7 | TRBV12-3/TRBV12-4 | once | TRBD1 | CAGRPGTGASYEQYF | TGTGCCGGCAGGCCCGGGACAGGGGCTTCCTACGAGCAGTACTTC
TRBJ2-7 | TRBV20-1 | few | TRBD1 | CSARDRGQGPETEQYF | TGCAGTGCTAGAGATAGGGGACAGGGTCCCGAAACGGAGCAGTACTTC
TRBJ1-1 | TRBV6-2/TRBV6-3 | many | - | CASSSGNTEAFF | TGTGCCAGCAGTTCAGGGAACACTGAAGCTTTCTTT
TRBJ2-3 | TRBV29-1 | many | - | CSVEVVADTQYF | TGCAGCGTTGAAGTGGTAGCAGATACGCAGTATTTT
TRBJ2-3 | TRBV6-2/TRBV6-3 | few | TRBD2 | CTAGGTDTQYF | TGTACGGCGGGGGGCACAGATACGCAGTATTTT